These 21 T cell receptor beta chains share one sample of origin, sequenced in a study of monozygotic twins with inflammatory bowel disease. TCRdb reprocessed the 5' RACE reads and stores each CDR3 protein as one record, lacking DNA. The sample table includes about 300,000 distinct CDR3 sequences. Input material: blood. All receptors come from a human donor with ulcerative colitis or Crohn's disease, or a healthy co-twin of an affected twin (not recorded which).

The chain joins TRBV7-8 to TRBJ1-5; there is no DNA to check the TCRdb D call of TRBD1. From germline, CDR1 is SGHVS and CDR2 FQNEAQ. The CDR3 spans 14 residues. The CDR3 protein is CASSIDSPNQPQHF.

The genes are TRBV20-1 and TRBJ1-5; TCRdb's D call, TRBD1, is unchecked because there is no DNA. The CDR3 is 15 amino acids. Germline V gene data show CDR1 as DFQATT and CDR2 as SNEGSKA (reference sequence). The CDR3 spells CSAPGDRRSNQPQHF.

This rearrangement joins TRBV4-3 to TRBJ2-1; TCRdb proposes TRBD1, but this gene call is untestable without DNA. The CDR3 has 17 amino acids. Germline assignment: CDR1 LGHNA and CDR2 YSLEER. The CDR3 protein is CASSQAIAISPLPEQFF.

V and J are TRBV4-3 and TRBJ2-7; no DNA is available, so the TRBD2 call from TCRdb remains unchecked. Per the germline V gene, CDR1 is LGHNA and CDR2 is YSLEER. The CDR3 has 14 residues. CDR3 in amino acids: CASSQEEGTYEQYF.

The J gene is TRBJ2-1, the V gene TRBV18; the D call of TRBD1 rests on TCRdb alone, since no DNA is present to check it. The CDR3 consists of 14 residues. CDR1 and CDR2 (germline): KGHSH, LQKENI. The CDR3 is CASSPGQTRNEQFF.

The chain combines TRBV12-3 or TRBV12-4 with TRBJ1-6; TCRdb lists TRBD1, though no DNA is available to test this call. The CDR3 runs to 14 residues. The CDR3 is CASSDDRSNSPLHF.

The gene calls are TRBV12-3 or TRBV12-4 and TRBJ1-3; TCRdb's assignment of TRBD1 cannot be checked, as there is no DNA. The CDR3 covers 14 residues. CDR3 residues: CASSFLGGINTIYF.

This chain uses TRBV24-1 with TRBJ2-2; no DNA is available, so the TRBD2 call from TCRdb remains unchecked. CDR3 size: 17 residues. Per the germline V gene, CDR1 is KGHDR and CDR2 is SFDVKD. The CDR3 loop is CATSDLKRELNTGELFF.

This chain joins TRBV7-2 and TRBJ2-3. The CDR3 is 13 residues long. Germline V gene sequence: CDR1 SGHTA, CDR2 FQGNSA. CDR3: CASSSNGRDTQYF.

The chain links TRBV19 to TRBJ1-2; the D call from TCRdb, TRBD1, cannot be confirmed without DNA. The CDR3 loop spans 13 amino acids. In germline, CDR1 is LNHDA, CDR2 SQIVND (reference sequence). CDR3 residues: CASTPRWEQDYTF.

V usage is TRBV20-1 and J usage is TRBJ2-6. From germline, CDR1 is DFQATT and CDR2 SNEGSKA (reference sequence). There are 12 residues in the CDR3. The CDR3: CSASYGANVLTF.

The gene calls are TRBV12-3 or TRBV12-4 and TRBJ2-5; no DNA is available, so the TRBD1 call from TCRdb remains unchecked. The CDR3 loop spans 16 amino acids. Here the CDR3 reads CASSFGTGMSGETQYF.

V and J are TRBV5-1 and TRBJ2-2; TCRdb proposes TRBD1, but this gene call is untestable without DNA. The CDR3 has 15 amino acids. Germline CDR1 and CDR2: SGHRS and YFSETQ. The CDR3 loop is CASSLLGTETGELFF.

The CDR3 here is CAWGKSETQYF. The genes are TRBV30 and TRBJ2-5. Per germline, CDR1 GTSNPN and CDR2 SVGIG (reference sequence). The CDR3 consists of 11 residues. Using reference TRBV30 and TRBJ2-5 for the parts outside the CDR3, the full variable domain is SQTIHQWPATLVQPVGSPLSLECTVEGTSNPNLYWYRQAAGRGLQLLFYSVGIGQISSEVPQNLSASRPQDRQFILSSKKLLLSDSGFYLCAWGKSETQYFGPGTRLLVL.

The rearrangement links TRBV20-1 to TRBJ2-7; lacking DNA, the TRBD1 call made by TCRdb goes unchecked. Germline V CDR1 and CDR2: DFQATT, SNEGSKA (reference sequence). The CDR3 loop spans 16 amino acids. This CDR3 is CSARGLGGRASYEQYF.

V usage is TRBV28 and J usage is TRBJ2-1; TCRdb indicates TRBD1, and absent DNA this call remains unverified. The CDR3 is 15 amino acids. CDR1 MDHEN and CDR2 SYDVKM come from the germline V gene. CDR3: CASAPEAGARNEQFF. The full variable domain, completed using reference TRBV28 and TRBJ2-1, is DVKVTQSSRYLVKRTGEKVFLECVQDMDHENMFWYRQDPGLGLRLIYFSYDVKMKEKGDIPEGYSVSREKKERFSLILESASTNQTSMYLCASAPEAGARNEQFFGPGTRLTVL.

The CDR3 protein is CASSPPTPDTQYF. V usage is TRBV18 and J usage is TRBJ2-3. Germline V CDR1 and CDR2: KGHSH, LQKENI. The CDR3 consists of 13 residues.

The V gene is TRBV5-4, the J gene TRBJ2-7; the TCRdb call, TRBD1, lacks DNA for checking. The CDR3 sequence is 15 residues long. Germline-derived CDR1 and CDR2 are SGHNT and YYREEE (reference sequence). The CDR3 is CASSLVGPGEGEQYF.

The chain has TRBV10-2 and TRBJ2-1; TCRdb lists TRBD2, though no DNA is available to test this call. The CDR3 is 14 amino acids. The germline gives CDR1 WSHSY, CDR2 SAAADI. The CDR3 protein is CASSFRGGRDEQFF.

The gene calls are TRBV24-1 and TRBJ2-1; TCRdb outputs TRBD1, but without DNA this stays unchecked. The V gene's germline CDR1 is KGHDR and CDR2 SFDVKD. CDR3 length: 16 residues. This chain's CDR3 is CATSDLVGHGLNEQFF.

The V and J genes are TRBV18 and TRBJ1-5. The CDR3 sequence is 14 residues long. Germline CDR1 and CDR2: KGHSH and LQKENI. This CDR3 is CASSRSGPDQPQHF.